The clone carrying this TCR beta chain was detected many times. The target antigen is unknown. The data are from a study of blood T cells in healthy people across ages. Overall study findings and caveats: Conclusively comparing naive with antigen-experienced cells was impossible with unsorted PBMCs.

Germline V gene sequence: CDR1 DFQATT, CDR2 SNEGSKA (reference sequence). The CDR3 length is 13 residues. It was with a sample-barcoded 5' primer and a J-beta primer mix that a second PCR of about 6 to 11 cycles was run. TCRdb re-analysed the 5' RACE reads in MiXCR, keeping a single row per CDR3 protein. Among 500,000 to 700,000 distinct CDR3 sequences listed, approximately 30% were seen once. The chain joins TRBV20-1 to TRBJ2-3; 7 bases fit TRBD2. Sequencing was carried out using blood. The TCR was taken from a woman over 75 in good health. The CDR3 DNA follows: TGCAGCCTCAAGTGGGGGGGAGGAGATACGCAGTATTTT. Translated, it gives CSLKWGGGDTQYF.